This entry lists 17 T cell receptor beta chains sequenced from one sample in a study of identical twins listed by TCRdb under 2016. Library construction relied on 5' RACE. TCRdb records Illumina HiSeq 2000 as the sequencer. TCRdb reprocessed the public reads (quality trimming at Q25 with fastp, clone calling with MiXCR) and kept in-frame beta chains. All rows with the same CDR3 protein become a single entry with the most common DNA and genes. This sample has 500,000 to 650,000 distinct CDR3 sequences in its table, and around 20% of those were observed once. About 0.48% of the sample is held by the ten biggest clonotypes. These data were also reused for a study on yellow fever vaccine responses in identical twins.

The sample was CD4+ T cells sorted from blood. The source is a woman between 18 and 30 years old in good health.

The sample holds a few counts of this clonotype. This rearrangement joins TRBV5-6 to TRBJ1-2, with D hard to call. V dropped 2 bases and J dropped 6 bases, with 11 bases sitting between them. CDR1 SGHDT and CDR2 YYEEEE come from the germline V gene. The CDR3 spans 13 residues. CDR3 nucleotides: TGTGCCAGCAGCTTTCTTCATTCTAATGGCTACACCTTC. It is translated as CASSFLHSNGYTF.

Note on this clonotype: This CDR3 fails to terminate in the conserved phenylalanine or tryptophan, so it likely reflects a read error. This chain links TRBV14 with TRBJ2-7, with 9 bases lining up with TRBD1. Germline trimming cut 3 bases from V and 4 bases from J; bases unmatched to any gene: 7. CDR1 SGHDN and CDR2 FVKESK come from the germline V gene. This CDR3 comprises 15 residues. CDR3 sequence (DNA): TGTGCCAGCAGCCAGCCGGGACAGGGTCAGTACGAGCAGTACTTG. Translated, it gives CASSQPGQGQYEQYL.

This clonotype was counted between two and nine times. The chain recombines TRBV9 with TRBJ1-1; D not resolved. The V gene lost 0 bases and the J gene lost 8 bases, with 11 bases spanning the gap. Germline values: CDR1 SGDLS, CDR2 YYNGEE. The length of the CDR3 is 13 residues. This chain's CDR3 is CASSVDSFGEAFF. As DNA, the CDR3 is TGTGCCAGCAGCGTAGATTCCTTTGGGGAAGCTTTCTTT.

Only a few counts were recorded for this clonotype. The J gene is TRBJ2-1, the V gene TRBV4-2; D may correspond to TRBD1 or TRBD2 (5 bases each). This CDR3 is 17 amino acids long. CDR1 is LGHNA, CDR2 YNFKEQ, per germline. With 0 bases removed from V and 0 bases from J, the gap between germline ends came to 12 bases. The CDR3 region is CASSQDLGTYSYNEQFF. The CDR3 region has the DNA TGTGCCAGCAGCCAAGATTTGGGGACGTACTCCTACAATGAGCAGTTCTTC.

This clonotype was recorded a few times. The chain uses TRBV3-1 and TRBJ1-1; D may be TRBD1 (5 bases). This CDR3 spans 14 amino acids. From germline, CDR1 is LGHDT and CDR2 YNNKEL (reference sequence). Deletions cut 4 bases from V and 10 bases from J, with 19 bases between. The CDR3 is CASSPNYGREGAFF. The CDR3 DNA reads TGTGCCAGCAGCCCCAACTACGGCAGGGAAGGAGCTTTCTTT.

J is TRBJ2-7 and V is TRBV27, with TRBD1 matching over 7 bases. J gave up 4 bases and V 9 bases, and 3 bases lay outside the gene matches. The CDR3 length is 11 residues. Germline loops: CDR1 MNHEY, CDR2 SMNVEV (reference sequence). CDR3 coding DNA: TGTGCCAGGATCAGGGGGTACGAGCAGTACTTC. Protein sequence: CARIRGYEQYF.

This clonotype was detected only a few times. This sequence joins TRBV28 and TRBJ2-2, with 12 bases lining up with TRBD1. This CDR3 has 20 amino acids. The ends lost 6 bases at V and 4 bases at J; junction bases unmatched: 18. CDR1 is MDHEN and CDR2 is SYDVKM in the germline V gene. The CDR3 sequence is CASRLPNRGQGATRTGELFF. DNA for the CDR3: TGTGCCAGCAGATTACCGAACAGGGGACAGGGGGCAACTCGCACCGGGGAGCTGTTTTTT.

The chain recombines TRBV19 with TRBJ1-1, with TRBD1 matching 11 bases. The germline gives CDR1 LNHDA, CDR2 SQIVND (reference sequence). The CDR3 has 18 amino acids. Unmatched junction bases numbered 12, after V lost 5 bases and J lost 1 base. The CDR3 protein is CASSSPRDRGGKNTEAFF. The CDR3 bases are TGTGCCAGTAGTTCCCCCCGGGACAGGGGGGGGAAGAACACTGAAGCTTTCTTT.

This clonotype has just a few counts. The chain has TRBV6-1 and TRBJ2-7, with a tentative D call TRBD2 (5 bases). The CDR3 spans 14 residues. With 5 bases removed from V and 3 bases from J, the gap between germline ends came to 14 bases. Germline-derived CDR1 and CDR2 are MNHNS and SASEGT. CDR3 region: CASSLGELGYEQYF. The CDR3 DNA is TGTGCCAGCAGTCTTGGGGAACTAGGCTACGAGCAGTACTTC.

J is TRBJ2-1 and V is TRBV28; D not certain. Trimming cost V 4 bases and J 3 bases, with 7 bases left between them. This CDR3 spans 13 amino acids. Germline V gene lookup returns CDR1 MDHEN and CDR2 SYDVKM. In DNA, the CDR3 is TGTGCCAGCAGTTCCCCAATCTACAATGAGCAGTTCTTC. Translated, it gives CASSSPIYNEQFF.

The chain recombines TRBV20-1 with TRBJ2-1; 9 bases are a match to TRBD2. Trimming cost V 6 bases and J 9 bases; bases outside gene matches: 9. CDR3 length: 13 amino acids. CDR1 and CDR2 from the germline V gene are DFQATT and SNEGSKA (reference sequence). CDR3 amino acids: CSAPAAGGREQFF. The CDR3 nucleotides are TGCAGTGCGCCAGCCGCGGGGGGGCGTGAGCAGTTCTTC.

The sample holds a few counts of this clonotype. The genes are TRBV10-3 and TRBJ1-6, with TRBD1 identical over 8 bases. This CDR3 is 15 amino acids long. CDR1 is ENHRY, CDR2 SYGVKD, per germline. After removal of 5 bases from V and 5 bases from J, the junction contained 5 bases not matched to a gene. CDR3 nucleotide sequence: TGTGCCATCAGTCCGACAGGGGATAATAATTCACCCCTCCACTTT. The encoded protein is CAISPTGDNNSPLHF.

This clonotype was detected only a few times. This sequence joins TRBV5-1 and TRBJ1-1; TRBD1 is a possible D gene (5 bases). The V gene's germline CDR1 is SGHRS and CDR2 YFSETQ. This CDR3 is 13 amino acids long. V was trimmed by 2 bases and J by 4 bases, leaving 9 bases between them. CDR3 in amino acids: CASSFRQSTEAFF. The CDR3 nucleotides are TGCGCCAGCAGCTTTCGACAGAGCACTGAAGCTTTCTTT.

This clonotype was picked up a small number of times. J is TRBJ2-2 and V is TRBV9, with no clear D. The CDR3 consists of 15 residues. Germline V gene sequence: CDR1 SGDLS, CDR2 YYNGEE. The ends were cut back, 2 bases at V and 0 bases at J, with 8 bases in the middle. Here the CDR3 reads CASSVNTPNTGELFF. The CDR3, as DNA: TGTGCCAGCAGCGTCAACACCCCGAACACCGGGGAGCTGTTTTTT.

The V and J genes are TRBV20-1 and TRBJ2-1; 11 nucleotides align to TRBD2. Germline CDR1 is DFQATT and CDR2 is SNEGSKA (reference sequence). This CDR3 comprises 15 residues. With V trimmed by 1 base and J by 6 bases, 5 bases remained unmatched. Here the CDR3 DNA reads TGCAGTGCTAGAGGACTAGCGGGGTTACTCAATGAGCAGTTCTTC. Its translation: CSARGLAGLLNEQFF.

This sequence joins TRBV25-1 and TRBJ2-5, with a weak D call TRBD2 (5 bases). Trimming removed 3 bases at V and 3 bases at J, with 11 bases between. Germline V lookup: CDR1 MGHDK, CDR2 SYGVNS. This CDR3 is 14 amino acids long. CDR3 residues: CASSDLRREETQYF. Here the CDR3 DNA reads TGTGCCAGCAGTGACCTCCGGCGGGAAGAGACCCAGTACTTC.

Only a few counts were recorded for this clonotype. The rearrangement uses TRBV29-1 and TRBJ2-2, with TRBD1 matching 9 bases. The CDR3 extends over 18 amino acids. After removal of 3 bases from V and 1 base from J, the junction contained 12 bases not matched to a gene. CDR1 SQVTM and CDR2 ANQGSEA come from the germline V gene. This chain's CDR3 is CSVEKRTGDFWNTGELFF. The DNA of the CDR3 is TGCAGCGTTGAGAAGAGGACAGGGGATTTTTGGAACACCGGGGAGCTGTTTTTT.